The clone carrying this T cell receptor (beta chain) was detected once. Its cognate antigen is unknown. The data derive from a study of cytomegalovirus exposure and HLA in healthy donors. Study-wide results and limits: Testing in vitro showed a few CMV-associated chains specific for CMV antigens. In terms of immune exposure information, only CMV serostatus was available.

Germline CDR1 reads SQVTM; CDR2 reads ANQGSEA. The CDR3 length is 13 residues. Between the trimmed V and J ends, which lost 7 bases and 11 bases, there was a span of 22 bases. In the PCR, 60 Vbeta and 13 Jbeta primers were used. TCRdb's copy holds only in-frame clones and misses some; the assay was immunoSEQ multiplex PCR. In the table there are around 99,000 clones, approximately 76% of which are singletons. The receptor's source is a man younger than 30 in good health and CMV-seronegative. The V and J genes are TRBV29-1 and TRBJ2-3; perhaps TRBD2 as D (6 bases). Sample: PBMCs. The CDR3 bases are TGCAGCGGCACATCGACTCCGGGACTCAAGCAGTATTTT. Its translation is CSGTSTPGLKQYF.